This section outlines one T cell receptor (beta chain) sequence together with its context. An end of the junction does not agree with germline; a read error may underlie this. This specimen comes from a study of blood T cell repertoires in COVID-19. Study in general: Sample material is recorded as cDNA or gDNA derived from T cells, B-cell-depleted T cells, or PBMCs.

Source study methods: For nucleated cells, counts were estimated from reference gene primer amplification. Using immunoSEQ multiplex PCR, the repertoire was profiled, and TCRdb retains in-frame clones only, with some absent. V and J calls and clone size come straight from that table; D and trimming were deduced from the DNA. The table records roughly 230,000 clones, over 70% of them present only once. The length of the CDR3 is 14 residues. Looked up from germline, CDR1 is SGHRS and CDR2 is YFSETQ. The origin of this receptor is a man aged 40-50 years with active or convalescent COVID-19. The sample taken for sequencing was peripheral blood. The chain employs TRBV5-1 and TRBJ1-2; 11 positions agree with TRBD1. The CDR3 region has the DNA TGCGCCAGCAGATTGGACAGGGGGCTGGATGGCTACACCTTC. Amino acids: CASRLDRGLDGYTF.